This T cell receptor beta chain was retrieved from a study of T-cell reconstitution after alpha-beta-depleted transplantation in children. About this clonotype: Its cognate antigen is unknown.

Germline CDR1 reads SGHRS; CDR2 reads YFSETQ. The CDR3 consists of 15 residues. After removal of 0 bases from V and 8 bases from J, the junction contained 7 bases not matched to a gene. Points from the study as a whole: Newly produced T cells mostly provided counts and TCRbeta diversity after one year, as hyperexpanded clones declined.

Preparing the TCRbeta library involved the use of unique molecular identifiers. TCRdb itself ran the PCR reads through MiXCR, one entry per CDR3 protein. The sample lists under 250,000 distinct CDR3 sequences, roughly a quarter seen once, with under 5.5% in the top ten. The sample here was PBMCs, mostly from graft donor cells, taken 360 days after TCRalphabeta/CD19-depleted stem cell transplant. This rearrangement joins TRBV5-1 to TRBJ2-1; 8 bases are shared with TRBD2. This clonotype was sampled from a female patient aged 2-10 years who had a stem cell transplant for congenital amegakaryocytic thrombocytopenia, so the T cells may come from the graft donor. For the CDR3, the DNA is TGCGCCAGCAGCTTGGAAGGGACTAGTAGTTATGAGCAGTTCTTC. Its protein product is CASSLEGTSSYEQFF.